The entry that follows covers one T cell receptor (beta chain) sequence. Its matching antigen is unknown. The sample is drawn from a study of cytomegalovirus exposure and HLA in healthy donors. Across the whole study: HLA-typed donors were the source of approximately 85 million unique TCRs, which an early data release held. Notes on the study in general: The majority of CMV-associated TCR beta chains were reported as apparently HLA-restricted in a later analysis. Across donors, most TCRs were seen rarely, yet some public ones were widespread.

CDR1 and CDR2 (germline): SGHTA, FQGNSA. With V trimmed by 4 bases and J by 8 bases, 7 bases remained unmatched. The CDR3 extends over 13 amino acids. The PCR used 60 Vbeta and 13 Jbeta primers. The table came from immunoSEQ multiplex PCR; TCRdb's copy has only in-frame clones and leaves some out. The sample shows about 140,000 clones, about four fifths of them seen only once. The chain combines TRBV7-2 with TRBJ1-1, with 7 positions matching TRBD1. Material for sequencing was PBMCs. The TCR originated in a woman aged 40 to 55 in good health and CMV-seronegative. The CDR3 DNA sequence: TGTGCCAGCAGCTCGATGGACAGGAGGGAAGCTTTCTTT. This translates into CASSSMDRREAFF.